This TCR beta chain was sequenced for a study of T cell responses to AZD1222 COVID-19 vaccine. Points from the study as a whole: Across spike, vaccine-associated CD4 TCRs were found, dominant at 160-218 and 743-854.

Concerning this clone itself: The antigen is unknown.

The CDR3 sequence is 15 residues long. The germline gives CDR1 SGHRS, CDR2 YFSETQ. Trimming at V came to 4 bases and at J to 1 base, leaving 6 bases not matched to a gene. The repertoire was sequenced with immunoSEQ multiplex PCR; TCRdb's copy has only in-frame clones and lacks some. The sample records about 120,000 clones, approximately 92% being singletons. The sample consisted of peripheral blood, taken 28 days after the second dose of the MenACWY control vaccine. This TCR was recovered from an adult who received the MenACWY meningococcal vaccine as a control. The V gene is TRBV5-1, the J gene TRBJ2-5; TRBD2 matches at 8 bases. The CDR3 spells CASSPGLVPQETQYF. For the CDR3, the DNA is TGCGCCAGCAGCCCGGGACTAGTCCCCCAAGAGACCCAGTACTTC.